A selection of T cell receptor beta chains follows, all from one sample in a study of T cell changes during pregnancy in multiple sclerosis. Here immunoSEQ multiplex PCR was the method, and the copy in TCRdb shows in-frame clones only, minus some. The repertoire consists of 80,000 to 130,000 clones, with around 93% occurring once and the leading ten covering 0.9%. The sample consisted of peripheral blood, taken before pregnancy. The receptors originated from a female donor with multiple sclerosis, enrolled in a pregnancy study. The CDR3 runs from the conserved cysteine through the conserved F or W. D genes are given only for firm matches. Clone size is given for some rows only: seen once, a few or many times, or a class if the clone is expanded.

CDR3 DNA,CDR3 protein,D gene,J gene,V gene,clone size
TGTGCCAGCAGCTCCCTCAGGGGTGGTGGCTACACCTTC,CASSSLRGGGYTF,NA,TRBJ1-2,TRBV13,once
TGTGCCAGTAGTATCCGACTAGGGCGTACAGATACGCAGTATTTT,CASSIRLGRTDTQYF,NA,TRBJ2-3,TRBV19,NA
TGCAGCGTCTCCGGGGGCTACAATGAGCAGTTCTTC,CSVSGGYNEQFF,NA,TRBJ2-1,TRBV29-1,once
TGTGCCAGCAGGCTAGCCGATGCTCGGAATGAGCAGTTCTTC,CASRLADARNEQFF,NA,TRBJ2-1,TRBV2,NA
TGCGCCAGCAGCCCCACTACCCAGGGGGCTGGAAACACCATATATTTT,CASSPTTQGAGNTIYF,TRBD1,TRBJ1-3,TRBV5-1,NA
TGTGCCAGTAGCTACCCACAGGTAAATCAGCCCCAGCATTTT,CASSYPQVNQPQHF,NA,TRBJ1-5,TRBV19,NA
TGTGCCAGTAGGAGCCCCCTTCCTAACTATGGCTACACCTTC,CASRSPLPNYGYTF,NA,TRBJ1-2,TRBV19,NA
TGTGCCAGCAGCCAGGAAGCGGGTGGAAACACCATATATTTT,CASSQEAGGNTIYF,NA,TRBJ1-3,TRBV4-2,NA
TGTGCCAGCAGCGTAGACGAGGGAGTGGGGGAGACCCAGTACTTC,CASSVDEGVGETQYF,NA,TRBJ2-5,TRBV9,NA
TGTGCCAGTGACAGGGGCACTGAAGCTTTCTTT,CASDRGTEAFF,TRBD1,TRBJ1-1,TRBV6-1,NA
TGTGCCAGCAGCTGGCAGACTGACACAGATACGCAGTATTTT,CASSWQTDTDTQYF,NA,TRBJ2-3,TRBV27,once
TGTGCCACCCTAGCGGGCGCCATTCAGTACTTC,CATLAGAIQYF,TRBD2,TRBJ2-4,TRBV10-3,NA
TGTGCCAGCAGCGTTTCCACAGGGGGCTACGAGCAGTACTTC,CASSVSTGGYEQYF,TRBD1,TRBJ2-7,TRBV11-2,NA
TGTGCCAGCAGCTTAGGCCTCCGGACAGCGGCCGAGCAGTACTTC,CASSLGLRTAAEQYF,NA,TRBJ2-7,TRBV13,NA
TGTGCCAGCAGTTACTCGAAGGGGGCGTCTGGAAACACCATATATTTT,CASSYSKGASGNTIYF,TRBD1,TRBJ1-3,TRBV6-5,once
TGTGCCAGCAGCTCTTACGAGGCAGCCGATTTCAACTATGGCTACACCTTC,CASSSYEAADFNYGYTF,NA,TRBJ1-2,TRBV9,NA
TGCGCCAGCAGCTTGATGGTCCGGATCAGGGCCAACACTGAAGCTTTCTTT,CASSLMVRIRANTEAFF,NA,TRBJ1-1,TRBV5-1,NA
TGTGCCAGTAGTATCGGGGGTCAGCGGGAGGCGGAGCAGTACTTC,CASSIGGQREAEQYF,TRBD2,TRBJ2-7,TRBV19,NA
TGTGCCAGCAGTGACCGACGACAGACCAACTATGGCTACACCTTC,CASSDRRQTNYGYTF,NA,TRBJ1-2,TRBV7-9,NA
TGTGCCAGCAGTGAACCCGGGACTAGCGGGATAGTGGGCACAGATACGCAGTATTTT,CASSEPGTSGIVGTDTQYF,TRBD2,TRBJ2-3,TRBV2,NA
TGTGCCAGCAGCCCCCGACTAGCGGGAGGGCCTCACAATGAGCAGTTCTTC,CASSPRLAGGPHNEQFF,TRBD2,TRBJ2-1,TRBV11-2,NA
TGTGCCAGCAGAGGCGGGACAGGGGGCGACGAGCAGTACTTC,CASRGGTGGDEQYF,TRBD1,TRBJ2-7,TRBV27,NA
TGCGCCAGCAGCCAGACCGGGACTAGTGGATACGAGCAGTACTTC,CASSQTGTSGYEQYF,TRBD2,TRBJ2-7,TRBV4-1,NA
TGCAGTGCTACCGGGACAGGGCAGTATTTT,CSATGTGQYF,TRBD1,TRBJ2-3,TRBV20-1,once
TGTGCCAGCAGCCTAACCCCGGGACTAGCGGGGTACGAGCAGTACTTC,CASSLTPGLAGYEQYF,TRBD2,TRBJ2-7,TRBV14,NA
TGTGCCTGGTTAGCAGCCTACAATGAGCAGTTCTTC,CAWLAAYNEQFF,NA,TRBJ2-1,TRBV30,once
TGCGCCAGCAGTCAATCTTGTATCGACGAGCAGTACTTC,CASSQSCIDEQYF,NA,TRBJ2-7,TRBV23-1,once
TGTGCCAGTAGTATAGGCGGGATCCTTACCGGGGAGCTGTTTTTT,CASSIGGILTGELFF,NA,TRBJ2-2,TRBV19,once
TGTGCCAGCAGTTTTCAGGGGGCGAAGACTGAAGCTTTCTTT,CASSFQGAKTEAFF,TRBD1,TRBJ1-1,TRBV28,NA
TGTGCCACCCGGGACACCTCGGTCTATGGCTACACCTTC,CATRDTSVYGYTF,NA,TRBJ1-2,TRBV27,NA
TGTGCCAGCAGTTTAGGCCCTCTCTCCTACGAGCAGTACTTC,CASSLGPLSYEQYF,NA,TRBJ2-7,TRBV27,NA
TGTGCCAGCAGCTTAAGTTTAGTCTATGGCTACACCTTC,CASSLSLVYGYTF,NA,TRBJ1-2,TRBV5-8,NA
TGTGCCAGTACCGACAGGGGGTGGACTGAAGCTTTCTTT,CASTDRGWTEAFF,TRBD1,TRBJ1-1,TRBV19,few
TGTGCCAGCAGCGTAAGCCCCAGCGGCACAGATACGCAGTATTTT,CASSVSPSGTDTQYF,NA,TRBJ2-3,TRBV9,NA
TGCGCCAGCAGCTTGGGCCAGGGGTCTGGCTACACCTTC,CASSLGQGSGYTF,NA,TRBJ1-2,TRBV5-1,NA
TGTGCCAGTAGTATCACTAGCGGGAGCTCCTACGAGCAGTACTTC,CASSITSGSSYEQYF,TRBD2,TRBJ2-7,TRBV19,NA